This T cell receptor beta chain was identified during a study of blood T cell repertoires in COVID-19. The wider study: Specimens from acute and convalescent COVID-19 originated in the United States, Italy and Spain. PBMCs, B-cell-depleted T cells, or T cells provided the cDNA or gDNA that made up the material.

In the original analysis: Amplification of reference gene primers provided the estimated nucleated cell counts. Clones were sequenced by immunoSEQ multiplex PCR, and TCRdb holds only the in-frame ones, with some missing. V, J and clone size derive from that table, while D and trimming were established from the DNA sequence. The sample consists of roughly 200,000 clones, 80% to 90% of them appearing once. The germline CDR1 and CDR2 sequences are KGHSH and LQKENI. The CDR3 runs to 21 residues. Losses at the gene ends were 4 bases for V and 0 bases for J; bases not matched to a gene: 20. The chain combines TRBV18 with TRBJ2-1; 8 bases agree with TRBD1. This clonotype was sampled from a woman older than 75 with acute or convalescent COVID-19. What was sequenced was peripheral blood. CDR3 bases: TGTGCCAGCTCACGTAACAGGGGGTTGGGGCTAGCGACGAGCTCCTACAATGAGCAGTTCTTC. Protein product: CASSRNRGLGLATSSYNEQFF.